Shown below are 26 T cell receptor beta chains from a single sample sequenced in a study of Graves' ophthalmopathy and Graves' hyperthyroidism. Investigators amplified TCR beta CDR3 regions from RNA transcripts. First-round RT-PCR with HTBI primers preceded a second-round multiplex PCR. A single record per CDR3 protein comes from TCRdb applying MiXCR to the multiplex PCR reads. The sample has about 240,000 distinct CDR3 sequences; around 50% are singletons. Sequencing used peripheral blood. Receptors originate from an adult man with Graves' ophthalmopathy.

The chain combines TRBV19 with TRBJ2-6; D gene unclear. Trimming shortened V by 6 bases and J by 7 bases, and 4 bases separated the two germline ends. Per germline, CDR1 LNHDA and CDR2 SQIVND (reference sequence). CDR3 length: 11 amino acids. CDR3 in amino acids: CASRPANVLTF. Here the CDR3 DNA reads TGTGCCAGTAGGCCCGCCAACGTCCTGACTTTC.

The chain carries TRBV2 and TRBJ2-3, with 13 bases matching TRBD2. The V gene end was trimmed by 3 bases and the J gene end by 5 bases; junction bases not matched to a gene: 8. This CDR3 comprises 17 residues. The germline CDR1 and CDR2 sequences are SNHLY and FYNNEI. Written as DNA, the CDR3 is TGTGCCAGCAGTGACCTTCTAGGACTAGCGGGGGTAGATACGCAGTATTTT. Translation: CASSDLLGLAGVDTQYF. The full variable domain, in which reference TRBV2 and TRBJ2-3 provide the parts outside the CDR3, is EPEVTQTPSHQVTQMGQEVILRCVPISNHLYFYWYRQILGQKVEFLVSFYNNEISEKSEIFDDQFSVERPDGSNFTLKIRSTKLEDSAMYFCASSDLLGLAGVDTQYFGPGTRLTVL.

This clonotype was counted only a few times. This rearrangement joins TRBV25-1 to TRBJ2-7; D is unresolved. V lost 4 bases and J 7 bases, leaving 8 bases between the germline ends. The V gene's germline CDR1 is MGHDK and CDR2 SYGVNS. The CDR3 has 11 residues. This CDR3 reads CASSAVGEQYF. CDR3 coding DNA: TGTGCCAGCAGTGCAGTAGGGGAGCAGTACTTC.

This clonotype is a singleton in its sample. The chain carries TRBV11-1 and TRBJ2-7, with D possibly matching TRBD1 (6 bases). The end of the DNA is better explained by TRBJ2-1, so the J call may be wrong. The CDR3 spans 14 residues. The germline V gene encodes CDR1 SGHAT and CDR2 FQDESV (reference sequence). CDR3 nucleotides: TGTGCCAGCAGTGGTAAAGAGGGGGTATATGAGCAGTTCTTC. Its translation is CASSGKEGVYEQFF.

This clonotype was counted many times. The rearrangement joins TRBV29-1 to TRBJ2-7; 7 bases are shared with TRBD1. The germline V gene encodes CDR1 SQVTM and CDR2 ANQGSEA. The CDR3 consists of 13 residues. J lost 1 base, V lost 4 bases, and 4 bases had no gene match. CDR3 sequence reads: CSVVKGQSYEQYF. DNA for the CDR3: TGCAGCGTTGTAAAGGGACAGTCCTACGAGCAGTACTTC.

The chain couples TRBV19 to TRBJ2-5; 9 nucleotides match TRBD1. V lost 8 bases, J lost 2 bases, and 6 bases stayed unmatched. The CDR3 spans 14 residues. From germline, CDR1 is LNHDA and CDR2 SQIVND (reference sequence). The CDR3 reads CASSDRGGQETQYF. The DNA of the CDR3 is TGTGCCAGTTCGGACAGGGGTGGACAAGAGACCCAGTACTTC. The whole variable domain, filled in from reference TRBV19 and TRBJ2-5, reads DGGITQSPKYLFRKEGQNVTLSCEQNLNHDAMYWYRQDPGQGLRLIYYSQIVNDFQKGDIAEGYSVSREKKESFPLTVTSAQKNPTAFYLCASSDRGGQETQYFGPGTRLLVL.

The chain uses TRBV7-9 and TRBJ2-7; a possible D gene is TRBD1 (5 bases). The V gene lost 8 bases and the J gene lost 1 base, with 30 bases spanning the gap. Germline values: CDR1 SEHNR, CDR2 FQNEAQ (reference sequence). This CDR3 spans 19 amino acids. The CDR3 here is CASYYEVDRSTGPSYEQYF. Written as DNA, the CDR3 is TGTGCCAGCTATTATGAGGTCGACAGAAGCACTGGGCCTTCCTACGAGCAGTACTTC. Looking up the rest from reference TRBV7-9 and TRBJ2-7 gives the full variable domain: DTGVSQNPRHKITKRGQNVTFRCDPISEHNRLYWYRQTLGQGPEFLTYFQNEAQLEKSRLLSDRFSAERPKGSFSTLEIQRTEQGDSAMYLCASYYEVDRSTGPSYEQYFGPGTRLTVT.

CDR3 residues: CASTRTGRAGELFF. The CDR3 DNA reads TGTGCCAGTACCAGGACAGGCCGGGCCGGGGAGCTGTTTTTT. The J gene is TRBJ2-2, the V gene TRBV19, with TRBD1 matching 7 bases. Germline CDR1 and CDR2: LNHDA and SQIVND (reference sequence). V gave up 7 bases and J gave up 6 bases; unmatched junction bases: 8. The CDR3 is made up of 14 amino acids.

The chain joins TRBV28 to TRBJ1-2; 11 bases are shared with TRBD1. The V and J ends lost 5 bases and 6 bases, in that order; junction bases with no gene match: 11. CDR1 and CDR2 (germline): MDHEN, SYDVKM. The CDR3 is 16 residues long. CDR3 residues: CASSPLGTGGSDGYTF. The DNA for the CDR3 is TGTGCCAGCAGTCCCCTTGGGACAGGGGGATCGGATGGCTACACCTTC.

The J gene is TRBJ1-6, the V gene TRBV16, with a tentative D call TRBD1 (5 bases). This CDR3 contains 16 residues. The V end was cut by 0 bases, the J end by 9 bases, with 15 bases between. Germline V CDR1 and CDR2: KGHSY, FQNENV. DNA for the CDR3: TGTGCCAGCAGCCAATCTAGGGGTGTCGGCCTTTCACCCCTCCACTTT. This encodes CASSQSRGVGLSPLHF.

The CDR3 DNA follows: TGTGCCAGCTGCGCTGGGGCCTACGAGCAGTACTTC. As protein: CASCAGAYEQYF. The chain is built from TRBV5-6 and TRBJ2-7; D not certain. CDR1 is SGHDT, CDR2 YYEEEE, per germline. This CDR3 has 12 residues. With 7 bases removed from V and 2 bases from J, the gap between germline ends came to 10 bases.

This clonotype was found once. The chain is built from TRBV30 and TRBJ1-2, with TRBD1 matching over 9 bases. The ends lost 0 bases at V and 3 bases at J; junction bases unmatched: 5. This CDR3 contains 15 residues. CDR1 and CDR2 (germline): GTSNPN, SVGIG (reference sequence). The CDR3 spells CAWSVLQGAYYGYTF. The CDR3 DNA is TGTGCCTGGAGTGTATTACAGGGGGCCTACTATGGCTACACCTTC.

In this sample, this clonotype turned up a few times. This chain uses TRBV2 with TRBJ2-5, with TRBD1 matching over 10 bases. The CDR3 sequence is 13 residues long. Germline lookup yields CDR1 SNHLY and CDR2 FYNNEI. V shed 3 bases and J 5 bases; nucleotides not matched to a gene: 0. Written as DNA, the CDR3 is TGTGCCAGCAGTGAGGGACAGGGGGAGACCCAGTACTTC. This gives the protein CASSEGQGETQYF.

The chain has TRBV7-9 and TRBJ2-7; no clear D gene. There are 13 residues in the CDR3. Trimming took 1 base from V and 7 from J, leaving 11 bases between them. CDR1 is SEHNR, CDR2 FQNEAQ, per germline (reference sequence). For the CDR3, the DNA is TGTGCCAGCAGCTTAGGTTTAAATGGGGAGCAGTACTTC. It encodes CASSLGLNGEQYF.

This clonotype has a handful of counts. The CDR3 DNA follows: TGTGCCTATCAGCCCCAGCATTTT. This encodes CAYQPQHF. The rearrangement joins TRBV27 to TRBJ1-5; D is unclear. Trimming stripped 11 bases from V and 5 bases from J, with 1 base between. The CDR3 covers 8 residues. Germline-derived CDR1 and CDR2 are MNHEY and SMNVEV (reference sequence).

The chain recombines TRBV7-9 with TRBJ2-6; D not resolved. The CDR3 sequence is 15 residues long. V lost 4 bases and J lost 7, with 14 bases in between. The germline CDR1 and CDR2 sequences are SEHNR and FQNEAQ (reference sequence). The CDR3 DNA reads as TGTGCCAGCAGCTCGCGGACCGGGCTAGCCAACGTCCTGACTTTC. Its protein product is CASSSRTGLANVLTF.

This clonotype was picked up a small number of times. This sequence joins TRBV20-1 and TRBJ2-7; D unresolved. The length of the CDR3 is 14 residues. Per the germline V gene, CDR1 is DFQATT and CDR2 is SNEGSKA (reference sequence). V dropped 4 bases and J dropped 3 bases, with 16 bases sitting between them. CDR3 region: CSAIMGMGYYEQYF. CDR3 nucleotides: TGCAGTGCTATAATGGGGATGGGGTACTACGAGCAGTACTTC.

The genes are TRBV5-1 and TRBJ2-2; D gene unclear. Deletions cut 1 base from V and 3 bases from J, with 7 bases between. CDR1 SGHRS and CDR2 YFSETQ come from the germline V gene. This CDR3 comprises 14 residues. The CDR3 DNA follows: TGCGCCAGCAGCTTGAGGGCCGACACCGGGGAGCTGTTTTTT. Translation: CASSLRADTGELFF.

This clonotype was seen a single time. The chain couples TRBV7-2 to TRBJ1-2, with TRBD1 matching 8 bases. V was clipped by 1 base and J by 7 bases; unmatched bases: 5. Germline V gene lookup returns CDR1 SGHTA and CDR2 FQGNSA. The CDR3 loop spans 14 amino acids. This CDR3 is CASSLGRGRFGYTF. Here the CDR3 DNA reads TGTGCCAGCAGCTTAGGCAGGGGGCGGTTTGGCTACACCTTC. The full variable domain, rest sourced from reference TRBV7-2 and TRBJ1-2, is GAGVSQSPSNKVTEKGKDVELRCDPISGHTALYWYRQSLGQGLEFLIYFQGNSAPDKSGLPSDRFSAERTGGSVSTLTIQRTQQEDSAVYLCASSLGRGRFGYTFGSGTRLTVV.

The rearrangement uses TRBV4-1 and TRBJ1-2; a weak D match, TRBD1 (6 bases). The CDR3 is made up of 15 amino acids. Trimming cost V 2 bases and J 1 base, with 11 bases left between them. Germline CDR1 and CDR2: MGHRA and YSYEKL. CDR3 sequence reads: CASSQLGHDNYGYTF. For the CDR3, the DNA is TGCGCCAGCAGCCAACTGGGACACGATAACTATGGCTACACCTTC.

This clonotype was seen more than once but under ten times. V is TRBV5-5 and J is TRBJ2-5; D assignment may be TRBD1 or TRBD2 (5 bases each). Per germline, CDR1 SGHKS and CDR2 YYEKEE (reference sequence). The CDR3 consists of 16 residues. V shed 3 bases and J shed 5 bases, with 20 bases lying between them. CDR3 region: CASSSTASTWDETQYF. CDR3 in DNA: TGTGCCAGCAGCTCGACTGCGTCGACCTGGGACGAGACCCAGTACTTC.

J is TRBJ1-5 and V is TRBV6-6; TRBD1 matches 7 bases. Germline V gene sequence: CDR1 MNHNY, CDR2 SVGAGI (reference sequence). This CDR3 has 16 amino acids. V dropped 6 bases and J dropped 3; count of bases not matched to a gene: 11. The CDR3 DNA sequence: TGTGCCAGCAGCCACCAGGGGGTAGGCACCAATCAGCCCCAGCATTTT. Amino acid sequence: CASSHQGVGTNQPQHF.

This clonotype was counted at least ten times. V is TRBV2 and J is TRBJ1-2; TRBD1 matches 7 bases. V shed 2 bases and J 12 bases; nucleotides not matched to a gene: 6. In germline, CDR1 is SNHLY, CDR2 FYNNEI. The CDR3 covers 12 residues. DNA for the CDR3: TGTGCCAGCAGTGAACGAGACAGGGACGACACCTTC. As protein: CASSERDRDDTF.

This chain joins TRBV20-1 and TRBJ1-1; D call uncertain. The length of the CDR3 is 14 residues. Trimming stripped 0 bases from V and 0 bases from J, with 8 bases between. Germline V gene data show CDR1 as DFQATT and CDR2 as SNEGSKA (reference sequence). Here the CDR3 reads CSARDPSLNTEAFF. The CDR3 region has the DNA TGCAGTGCTAGAGATCCATCGTTGAACACTGAAGCTTTCTTT.

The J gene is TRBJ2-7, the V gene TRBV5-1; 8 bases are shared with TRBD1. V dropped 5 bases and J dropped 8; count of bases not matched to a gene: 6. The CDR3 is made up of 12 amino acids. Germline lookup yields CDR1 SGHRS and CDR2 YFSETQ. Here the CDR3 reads CASRQQGGKQYF. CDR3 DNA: TGCGCCAGCAGGCAACAGGGGGGTAAGCAGTACTTC.

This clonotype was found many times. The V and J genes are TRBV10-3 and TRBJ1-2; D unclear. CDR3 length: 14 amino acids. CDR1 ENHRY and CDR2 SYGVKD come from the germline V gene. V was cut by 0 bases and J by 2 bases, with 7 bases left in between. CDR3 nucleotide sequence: TGTGCCATCAGTGAGTCCTATGGGAACTATGGCTACACCTTC. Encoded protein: CAISESYGNYGYTF.